A single sample gave rise to the 14 T cell receptor beta chains below, sequenced in a study of metastatic and nonmetastatic thyroid tumors. Through MiXCR, TCRdb re-clonotyped the PCR reads. The sample carries around 10,000 clones, about 26% recorded once. Thyroid surgery was performed in patients who had received no treatment beforehand. Material: tumor tissue. These receptors were taken from a male donor with papillary thyroid cancer or a benign thyroid nodule (not recorded which). Some clones in this sample may be carry-over from other donors' samples.

This clone was observed a handful of times. This chain uses TRBV12-3 or TRBV12-4 with TRBJ2-7, with TRBD1 matching over 7 bases. CDR3 length: 14 amino acids. J gave up 3 bases and V 3 bases, and 5 bases lay outside the gene matches. CDR3 in DNA: TGTGCCAGCAGTTTGCGAGACAGGGACTACGAGCAGTACTTC. It yields the protein CASSLRDRDYEQYF.

This chain connects TRBV6-1 to TRBJ2-7, with 7 nucleotides matching TRBD2. V was clipped by 7 bases and J by 1 base; unmatched bases: 10. CDR3 length: 15 residues. Germline CDR1 and CDR2: MNHNS and SASEGT. Written as DNA, the CDR3 is TGTGCCAGCACCTTGGGGGGGGGTTCATCCTACGAGCAGTACTTC. This codes for CASTLGGGSSYEQYF.

The chain combines TRBV12-3 or TRBV12-4 with TRBJ1-2, with unresolved D. The V end was cut by 8 bases, the J end by 5 bases, with 21 bases between. This CDR3 contains 15 residues. The CDR3 coding sequence is TGTGCCAGCGGAAGGCTGTCCCCGTACTTATATGGCTACACCTTC. Translated, it gives CASGRLSPYLYGYTF.

This clone was seen just once. The J gene is TRBJ2-7, the V gene TRBV11-2; D remains ambiguous. CDR1 and CDR2 (germline): SGHAT, FQNNGV. The CDR3 loop spans 14 amino acids. V lost 1 base to trimming and J lost 0 bases, with 7 bases between them. The CDR3 coding sequence is TGTGCCAGCAGCTTAGCGGGCCTCTCCTACGAGCAGTACTTC. Its translation: CASSLAGLSYEQYF.

The table lists this clone with a few counts. This chain links TRBV6-1 with TRBJ1-4; 8 nucleotides agree with TRBD1. V lost 6 bases to trimming and J lost 3 bases; unmatched junction nucleotides: 3. The V gene's germline CDR1 is MNHNS and CDR2 SASEGT. This CDR3 has 14 amino acids. CDR3 sequence (DNA): TGTGCCAGCAGACTACAGGGGGCTAATGAAAAACTGTTTTTT. Amino acids: CASRLQGANEKLFF.

The genes are TRBV30 and TRBJ2-1, with D perhaps matching TRBD2 (5 bases). V lost 2 bases, J lost 0 bases, and 5 bases lay in between. The CDR3 runs 13 residues. Per germline, CDR1 GTSNPN and CDR2 SVGIG (reference sequence). CDR3 region: CAWSRGSYNEQFF. In DNA form, the CDR3 reads TGTGCCTGGAGTCGGGGCTCCTACAATGAGCAGTTCTTC.

The chain uses TRBV20-1 and TRBJ2-7; 10 bases are shared with TRBD2. V lost 2 bases and J lost 3; bases outside the gene matches: 1. The CDR3 is 13 residues long. The germline V gene has CDR1 DFQATT and CDR2 SNEGSKA (reference sequence). The CDR3 region is CSARPSGSYEQYF. The CDR3 nucleotides read TGCAGTGCTAGACCTAGCGGGAGCTACGAGCAGTACTTC.

This clone was counted a few times. This chain links TRBV25-1 with TRBJ2-7; tentatively, D is TRBD2 (6 bases). CDR3 size: 14 residues. V was cut by 1 base and J by 2 bases, with 9 bases left in between. Germline V gene sequence: CDR1 MGHDK, CDR2 SYGVNS. The DNA of the CDR3 is TGTGCCAGCAGTGAATCCGCGGGGCCCTACGAGCAGTACGTC. It is translated as CASSESAGPYEQYV.

The CDR3 coding sequence is TGTGCCAGCAGTTTATCTTCAGGCGGTTTCTACGAGCAGTACTTC. Protein: CASSLSSGGFYEQYF. The chain uses TRBV27 and TRBJ2-7; D ambiguous. The V end lost 0 bases, the J end lost 3 bases, and 12 bases lay between the germline ends. The germline V gene has CDR1 MNHEY and CDR2 SMNVEV (reference sequence). The length of the CDR3 is 15 residues.

This clone was counted between two and nine times. One end of the junction is discordant with germline, which a read error may explain. CDR3 coding DNA: TGTGTCAGCAGTGAAAGGGACGGGAGCTCCTACGAGCAGTACTTC. It is translated as CVSSERDGSSYEQYF. The V and J genes are TRBV6-5 and TRBJ2-7; TRBD2 is a possible D gene (6 bases). This CDR3 region has 15 residues. CDR1 and CDR2 (germline): MNHEY, SVGAGI.

Note on this clone: Germline is not matched at one junction end, which may reflect a read error. The V gene is TRBV27, the J gene TRBJ2-1; 9 bases map to TRBD2. The germline gives CDR1 MNHEY, CDR2 SMNVEV (reference sequence). The CDR3 is 15 amino acids. Here the CDR3 reads CASSQRTSESSEQFF. DNA for the CDR3: TGTGCAAGCAGTCAGCGGACTAGCGAGAGCAGTGAGCAGTTCTTC.

The V gene is TRBV10-3, the J gene TRBJ2-7; D not resolved. V lost 0 bases to trimming and J lost 2 bases, with 2 bases between them. Germline V CDR1 and CDR2: ENHRY, SYGVKD. The CDR3 sequence is 12 residues long. CDR3 loop: CAISESAYEQYF. For the CDR3, the DNA is TGTGCCATCAGTGAGTCTGCCTACGAGCAGTACTTC.

The chain has TRBV3-1 and TRBJ2-7, with 12 positions matching TRBD1. The germline V gene encodes CDR1 LGHDT and CDR2 YNNKEL (reference sequence). V lost 3 bases, J lost 7 bases, and 7 bases stayed unmatched. CDR3 length: 15 residues. The CDR3: CASSHRGQGAREQYF. DNA of the CDR3: TGTGCCAGCAGCCATAGGGGACAGGGGGCGCGGGAGCAGTACTTC.

This clone came up a few times. V usage is TRBV19 and J usage is TRBJ2-3; no clear D. There are 12 residues in the CDR3. Trimming cost V 3 bases and J 1 base, with 2 bases left between them. Germline V gene data show CDR1 as LNHDA and CDR2 as SQIVND (reference sequence). CDR3 in amino acids: CASSIGTDTQYF. CDR3 nucleotides: TGTGCCAGTAGTATCGGCACAGATACGCAGTATTTT.